The entry that follows covers one T cell receptor (beta chain) sequence. Its antigen is not known. The sample is drawn from a study of T cell repertoires in cytomegalovirus infection. The CDR3 consists of 15 residues. Trimming stripped 3 bases from V and 0 bases from J, with 12 bases between. Via MiXCR, TCRdb re-called the reads, giving one row per CDR3 protein. The sample consists of around 130,000 distinct CDR3 sequences, more than 20% of them appearing once. The sample was PBMCs, sequenced either directly or after in vitro stimulation (not recorded which). This clonotype originated in a human donor in good health (CMV status not recorded). Some clones in this sample may be carry-over from other donors' samples. The chain carries TRBV12-3 or TRBV12-4 and TRBJ2-7, with a tentative D call TRBD1 (5 bases). In DNA form, the CDR3 reads TGTGCCAGCAGTTTCTCGGCAGGGTTCTCCTACGAGCAGTACTTC. Translating gives CASSFSAGFSYEQYF.